The TCR beta chain under discussion was sequenced for a study of blood T cell repertoires in COVID-19. About the study: Sites in the United States, Italy and Spain provided acute and convalescent COVID-19 samples. Sources were T cells, B-cell-depleted T cells, or PBMCs; the material itself was cDNA or gDNA.

Trimming removed 4 bases from V and 1 base from J, with 16 bases in between. CDR1 SGDLS and CDR2 YYNGEE come from the germline V gene. CDR3 length: 16 residues. As handled by the study authors: Estimated nucleated cell counts came from reference gene primer amplification. Some clones are missing from TCRdb's copy, which holds only in-frame ones; the method was immunoSEQ multiplex PCR. That table gives V, J and clone size, and the DNA gave D and trimming. This table holds approximately 91,000 clones, about three quarters found once. This TCR was recovered from a man between 65 and 85 years old with acute or convalescent COVID-19. The gene calls are TRBV9 and TRBJ2-3, with TRBD2 as a possible D gene (6 bases). What was sequenced was peripheral blood. In DNA, the CDR3 is TGTGCCAGCAGCTCGCGCCGGGAGAGCCGCACAGATACGCAGTATTTT. It specifies CASSSRRESRTDTQYF. Filled out from reference TRBV9 and TRBJ2-3, the complete variable domain reads DSGVTQTPKHLITATGQRVTLRCSPRSGDLSVYWYQQSLDQGLQFLIQYYNGEERAKGNILERFSAQQFPDLHSELNLSSLELGDSALYFCASSSRRESRTDTQYFGPGTRLTVL.